The 32 T cell receptor beta chains listed next were all sequenced from one sample in a study of a mutant IDH1 vaccine in newly diagnosed glioma. Time point noted: week 11, during vaccination. It was 300 ug of mutant IDH1 20-mer peptide that made up each vaccine dose, given with topical imiquimod. Data came from immunoSEQ multiplex PCR; TCRdb stores just in-frame clones and leaves some out. The data hold under 150,000 clones, with 85% to 90% observed a single time. Antigens of these TCRs are unknown. The source material was PBMCs, sampled from a glioma patient whose treatment included an IDH1 peptide vaccine. These receptors were taken from a woman between 50 and 59 years old with glioma.

The gene calls are TRBV27 and TRBJ1-5, with TRBD1 identical over 11 bases. Per the germline V gene, CDR1 is MNHEY and CDR2 is SMNVEV (reference sequence). The length of the CDR3 is 14 residues. Losses at the gene ends were 7 bases for V and 4 bases for J; bases not matched to a gene: 3. The DNA of the CDR3 is TGTGCCAGCAAGGGGACAGGGGGGAATCAGCCCCAGCATTTT. Amino acids: CASKGTGGNQPQHF.

This clone was seen only a few times. The chain couples TRBV19 to TRBJ1-2, with unresolved D. V lost 5 bases to trimming and J lost 8 bases, with 15 bases between them. Germline V lookup: CDR1 LNHDA, CDR2 SQIVND (reference sequence). The CDR3 contains 13 residues. The CDR3 is CASSHRALGGYTF. CDR3 bases: TGTGCCAGTAGTCACCGGGCCCTTGGGGGCTACACCTTC.

The J gene is TRBJ2-1, the V gene TRBV6-6; no definite D call. From germline, CDR1 is MNHNY and CDR2 SVGAGI (reference sequence). Trimming shortened V by 4 bases and J by 12 bases, and 16 bases separated the two germline ends. The length of the CDR3 is 13 residues. For the CDR3, the DNA is TGTGCCAGCAGTTCCGTTTGGGCCGATGGGCAGTTCTTC. Amino acids: CASSSVWADGQFF.

The J gene is TRBJ2-7, the V gene TRBV6-6; 8 nucleotides match TRBD2. J lost 3 bases, V lost 2 bases, and 3 bases had no gene match. The CDR3 has 14 amino acids. CDR1 MNHNY and CDR2 SVGAGI come from the germline V gene (reference sequence). CDR3 in amino acids: CASSYGAGDYEQYF. The CDR3 nucleotides read TGTGCCAGCAGTTACGGAGCGGGAGACTACGAGCAGTACTTC.

The chain combines TRBV27 with TRBJ1-1; no definite D call. The CDR3 is 14 amino acids. Trimming took off 6 bases at V and 0 bases at J, with 11 bases between the two ends. Germline CDR1 and CDR2: MNHEY and SMNVEV (reference sequence). In DNA form, the CDR3 reads TGTGCCAGCAGGGCCAGACCAATGAACACTGAAGCTTTCTTT. It specifies CASRARPMNTEAFF.

The chain combines TRBV2 with TRBJ2-5; D is uncertain. CDR1 SNHLY and CDR2 FYNNEI come from the germline V gene. The germline V and J ends were trimmed by 8 bases and 7 bases, with 23 bases remaining between them. CDR3 length: 15 residues. CDR3 DNA sequence: TGTGCCAGCGGAAGGGCAGGAGACCCCCAAAGGACCCAGTACTTC. This gives the protein CASGRAGDPQRTQYF.

The count of this clone is one. Sequence at one end of the junction differs from germline and may be a read error. The chain employs TRBV7-9 and TRBJ1-4; a possible D gene is TRBD1 (6 bases). The germline V gene has CDR1 SEHNR and CDR2 FQNEAQ (reference sequence). The CDR3 runs 11 residues. The CDR3 sequence is CASSSPGQRIF. CDR3 coding DNA: TGTGCCAGCAGCTCCCCGGGACAAAGAATTTTT.

V gene TRBV5-8 combines with J gene TRBJ1-2; perhaps TRBD1 as D (6 bases). V lost 7 bases, J lost 5 bases, and 21 bases lay in between. Germline V CDR1 and CDR2: SGHTS, YDEGEE. The CDR3 totals 15 residues. Written as DNA, the CDR3 is TGTGCCAGCGGTTCTTTGGGGGGCGCGTTTTATGGCTACACCTTC. This encodes CASGSLGGAFYGYTF.

The table lists this clone with a few counts. The V gene is TRBV5-4, the J gene TRBJ1-1; D gene ambiguous. Trimming shortened V by 0 bases and J by 0 bases, and 9 bases separated the two germline ends. This CDR3 has 15 residues. Germline lookup yields CDR1 SGHNT and CDR2 YYREEE (reference sequence). CDR3 loop: CASSLAESLNTEAFF. DNA of the CDR3: TGTGCCAGCAGCTTGGCCGAGAGTTTGAACACTGAAGCTTTCTTT. Supplemented by reference TRBV5-4 and TRBJ1-1, the full variable domain reads ETGVTQSPTHLIKTRGQQVTLRCSSQSGHNTVSWYQQALGQGPQFIFQYYREEENGRGNFPPRFSGLQFPNYSSELNVNALELDDSALYLCASSLAESLNTEAFFGQGTRLTVV.

Here the CDR3 reads CASSHRGLGTEAFF. The CDR3 region has the DNA TGTGCCAGCAGTCACAGGGGGCTGGGCACTGAAGCTTTCTTT. This sequence joins TRBV6-1 and TRBJ1-1; the match to TRBD1 covers 9 bases. Trimming took 5 bases from V and 4 from J; bases not matched to a gene: 5. CDR1 and CDR2 (germline): MNHNS, SASEGT. CDR3 length equals 14 residues.

This chain joins TRBV7-9 and TRBJ2-3; TRBD2 is a possible D gene (6 bases). This CDR3 contains 14 residues. The V and J ends lost 8 bases and 4 bases respectively, with 16 bases between them. Per the germline V gene, CDR1 is SEHNR and CDR2 is FQNEAQ (reference sequence). DNA for the CDR3: TGTGCCAGCTCCTGGGGACTGCGCGCAGATACGCAGTATTTT. Translation gives CASSWGLRADTQYF.

J is TRBJ1-2 and V is TRBV7-8; possibly TRBD1 for D (5 bases). CDR3 length equals 15 residues. Deletions cut 4 bases from V and 8 bases from J, with 20 bases between. The germline V gene has CDR1 SGHVS and CDR2 FQNEAQ. CDR3 sequence (DNA): TGTGCCAGCAGCTCGCCGCAAGCGGGGCTCCGCGGCTACACCTTC. Translation: CASSSPQAGLRGYTF.

The V and J genes are TRBV27 and TRBJ2-7; 8 nucleotides line up with TRBD1. CDR3 length equals 14 residues. J gave up 5 bases and V 3 bases, and 6 bases lay outside the gene matches. The germline CDR1 and CDR2 sequences are MNHEY and SMNVEV (reference sequence). CDR3: CASSFRTGNNEQYF. CDR3 in DNA: TGTGCCAGCAGTTTCAGGACAGGGAACAACGAGCAGTACTTC.

This clone has a single count. The chain combines TRBV28 with TRBJ1-2; 8 bases fit TRBD1. V dropped 6 bases and J dropped 5; count of bases not matched to a gene: 8. The CDR3 is 14 residues long. From germline, CDR1 is MDHEN and CDR2 SYDVKM. This chain's CDR3 is CASRLQGDSYGYTF. The CDR3 DNA sequence: TGTGCCAGCAGATTACAGGGGGATTCGTATGGCTACACCTTC.

This clone was observed a few times. The V and J genes are TRBV6-5 and TRBJ1-1, with D unresolved. CDR1 is MNHEY and CDR2 is SVGAGI in the germline V gene. This CDR3 has 11 amino acids. V was shortened by 6 bases and J by 7 bases, with 9 bases between the two germline ends. CDR3 DNA sequence: TGTGCCAGCAGGGAGGACGGTGAAGCTTTCTTT. Protein product: CASREDGEAFF.

The V and J genes are TRBV9 and TRBJ2-3; the match to TRBD1 covers 7 bases. The CDR3 runs to 15 residues. Trimming at V came to 3 bases and at J to 4 bases, leaving 8 bases not matched to a gene. Germline V gene lookup returns CDR1 SGDLS and CDR2 YYNGEE. The CDR3 DNA reads TGTGCCAGCAGCGCCACAGGGGTGACCGCAGATACGCAGTATTTT. Its protein product is CASSATGVTADTQYF. The whole variable domain, filled in from reference TRBV9 and TRBJ2-3, reads DSGVTQTPKHLITATGQRVTLRCSPRSGDLSVYWYQQSLDQGLQFLIQYYNGEERAKGNILERFSAQQFPDLHSELNLSSLELGDSALYFCASSATGVTADTQYFGPGTRLTVL.

The chain uses TRBV7-9 and TRBJ2-5; TRBD2 aligns across 7 bases. The CDR3 length is 14 residues. After removal of 7 bases from V and 2 bases from J, the junction contained 7 bases not matched to a gene. Germline CDR1 is SEHNR and CDR2 is FQNEAQ (reference sequence). CDR3 protein: CASTRRRGQETQYF. CDR3 bases: TGTGCCAGCACCCGACGGCGGGGGCAAGAGACCCAGTACTTC.

This chain uses TRBV2 with TRBJ2-3; the D gene is possibly TRBD1 (5 bases). Trimming shortened V by 1 base and J by 4 bases, and 12 bases separated the two germline ends. This CDR3 has 15 residues. The germline V gene encodes CDR1 SNHLY and CDR2 FYNNEI. The CDR3 nucleotides are TGTGCCAGCAGTGAAGGTGGCAGGGCGGCAGATACGCAGTATTTT. Translating gives CASSEGGRAADTQYF.

The genes are TRBV19 and TRBJ1-5, with D maybe TRBD1 (5 bases). Trimming stripped 5 bases from V and 1 base from J, with 9 bases between. The germline CDR1 and CDR2 sequences are LNHDA and SQIVND (reference sequence). CDR3 size: 14 residues. The CDR3 reads CASSYGGSNQPQHF. DNA of the CDR3: TGTGCCAGTAGTTATGGGGGGAGCAATCAGCCCCAGCATTTT. Supplemented by reference TRBV19 and TRBJ1-5, the full variable domain reads DGGITQSPKYLFRKEGQNVTLSCEQNLNHDAMYWYRQDPGQGLRLIYYSQIVNDFQKGDIAEGYSVSREKKESFPLTVTSAQKNPTAFYLCASSYGGSNQPQHFGDGTRLSIL.

The CDR3, as DNA: TGTGCCAGCAGTTCCCCGGACAGGTATTCTGAAAAACTGTTTTTT. Translation: CASSSPDRYSEKLFF. The chain uses TRBV28 and TRBJ1-4; TRBD1 agrees at 7 bases. CDR1 and CDR2 from the germline V gene are MDHEN and SYDVKM. Trimming took 4 bases from V and 7 from J; bases not matched to a gene: 9. This CDR3 is built from 15 residues.

The chain has TRBV29-1 and TRBJ1-2; D is perhaps TRBD1 (5 bases). The germline V gene encodes CDR1 SQVTM and CDR2 ANQGSEA. Trimming stripped 3 bases from V and 8 bases from J, with 10 bases between. This CDR3 comprises 11 residues. The CDR3 DNA is TGCAGCGTTGATGCAGGGTGGGGCTACACCTTC. It encodes CSVDAGWGYTF. Using reference TRBV29-1 and TRBJ1-2 for the parts outside the CDR3, the full variable domain is SAVISQKPSRDICQRGTSLTIQCQVDSQVTMMFWYRQQPGQSLTLIATANQGSEATYESGFVIDKFPISRPNLTFSTLTVSNMSPEDSSIYLCSVDAGWGYTFGSGTRLTVV.

The chain is built from TRBV5-1 and TRBJ2-3; 9 bases are a match to TRBD2. The CDR3 consists of 15 residues. V shed 6 bases and J 5 bases; nucleotides not matched to a gene: 10. Germline assignment: CDR1 SGHRS and CDR2 YFSETQ. CDR3 bases: TGCGCCAGCACCCAACTAGCGGGCTTAGAAGATACGCAGTATTTT. This sequence encodes CASTQLAGLEDTQYF. Supplemented by reference TRBV5-1 and TRBJ2-3, the full variable domain reads KAGVTQTPRYLIKTRGQQVTLSCSPISGHRSVSWYQQTPGQGLQFLFEYFSETQRNKGNFPGRFSGRQFSNSRSEMNVSTLELGDSALYLCASTQLAGLEDTQYFGPGTRLTVL.

V usage is TRBV27 and J usage is TRBJ2-1; 7 bases fit TRBD2. The germline V gene has CDR1 MNHEY and CDR2 SMNVEV (reference sequence). The CDR3 is made up of 15 amino acids. J gave up 4 bases and V 7 bases, and 10 bases lay outside the gene matches. Written as DNA, the CDR3 is TGTGCCAGCACCAGCGGGACTCGCCAGTACAATGAGCAGTTCTTC. Its protein is CASTSGTRQYNEQFF.

The chain links TRBV9 to TRBJ1-4; TRBD1 aligns across 7 bases. CDR1 SGDLS and CDR2 YYNGEE come from the germline V gene. V dropped 3 bases and J dropped 7; count of bases not matched to a gene: 6. The length of the CDR3 is 14 residues. As DNA, the CDR3 is TGTGCCAGCAGCGAGAAGGGGGCAGGTGAAAAACTGTTTTTT. This encodes CASSEKGAGEKLFF.

The chain carries TRBV6-5 and TRBJ2-7; tentative D call: TRBD2 (5 bases). The germline V gene encodes CDR1 MNHEY and CDR2 SVGAGI. The CDR3 is 15 amino acids. Trimming pared 4 bases from V and 4 bases from J, leaving 17 bases between. The CDR3 sequence is CASSSTPERVYEQYF. The DNA for the CDR3 is TGTGCCAGCAGTTCCACACCCGAGAGGGTGTACGAGCAGTACTTC.

The chain employs TRBV19 and TRBJ1-2; 9 nucleotides match TRBD1. CDR3 size: 14 residues. Germline CDR1 and CDR2: LNHDA and SQIVND (reference sequence). V was clipped by 3 bases and J by 6 bases; unmatched bases: 5. CDR3 residues: CASSITGGVDGYTF. The CDR3, as DNA: TGTGCCAGTAGTATCACAGGGGGCGTAGATGGCTACACCTTC.

The chain employs TRBV5-4 and TRBJ1-5; 8 bases match TRBD1. This CDR3 comprises 14 residues. CDR1 is SGHNT, CDR2 YYREEE, per germline (reference sequence). V trimming: 2 bases; J trimming: 4 bases; junction bases outside the gene matches: 2. The CDR3 loop reads CASSFTGGNQPQHF. In nucleotides, the CDR3 is TGTGCCAGCAGCTTCACAGGGGGAAATCAGCCCCAGCATTTT.

The chain employs TRBV5-1 and TRBJ2-7; a possible D gene is TRBD2 (6 bases). This CDR3 spans 15 amino acids. Germline V lookup: CDR1 SGHRS, CDR2 YFSETQ. V was trimmed by 4 bases and J by 0 bases, leaving 14 bases between them. The CDR3 DNA follows: TGCGCCAGCAGCCCCGGGGGTAGCCGCTCCTACGAGCAGTACTTC. Amino acids: CASSPGGSRSYEQYF.

This clone was found a few times. The chain uses TRBV9 and TRBJ1-6; D is perhaps TRBD1 (6 bases). Trimming removed 3 bases at V and 5 bases at J, with 12 bases between. The CDR3 loop spans 15 amino acids. Germline V gene sequence: CDR1 SGDLS, CDR2 YYNGEE. DNA for the CDR3: TGTGCCAGCAGCGCCAGGGGAGAGAATAATTCACCCCTCCACTTT. It is translated as CASSARGENNSPLHF.

To note about this clone: Different DNA sequences within this sample yield the same CDR3. The CDR3 spells CASSSGQGQNTEAFF. CDR3 coding DNA: TGTGCCAGCAGCTCGGGACAGGGCCAGAACACTGAAGCTTTCTTT. This rearrangement joins TRBV11-2 to TRBJ1-1; 9 bases map to TRBD1. The CDR3 contains 15 residues. V shed 4 bases and J 1 base; nucleotides not matched to a gene: 4. Germline V gene data show CDR1 as SGHAT and CDR2 as FQNNGV.

The chain links TRBV9 to TRBJ1-1, with TRBD1 identical over 8 bases. Germline V gene lookup returns CDR1 SGDLS and CDR2 YYNGEE. The J segment lost 3 bases and the V segment lost 1 base, leaving 11 bases of the junction unmatched. The CDR3 has 17 amino acids. CDR3 DNA: TGTGCCAGCAGCGTACAGGACAGGGATAGTAGGTACACTGAAGCTTTCTTT. Its translation: CASSVQDRDSRYTEAFF.

J is TRBJ1-3 and V is TRBV2; possibly TRBD1 for D (5 bases). This CDR3 contains 14 residues. The V gene lost 6 bases and the J gene lost 2 bases, with 11 bases spanning the gap. The germline gives CDR1 SNHLY, CDR2 FYNNEI. CDR3: CASSSAGTGNTIYF. CDR3 DNA sequence: TGTGCCAGCAGCAGTGCAGGGACTGGAAACACCATATATTTT.